This T cell receptor beta chain emerged from a study of blood T cells in healthy people across ages. Through a sample-barcoded 5' primer and a J-beta primer mix, a second PCR was run for roughly 7 to 11 cycles. A single record per CDR3 protein comes from TCRdb applying MiXCR to the 5' RACE reads. The sample consists of around 780,000 distinct CDR3 sequences, roughly 24% of them appearing once. There are a few counts of this clonotype. The sample was also linked to a second study, of T cells of mothers and their children.

This receptor was identified in a boy aged 5-17 years in good health. Sequencing was performed on blood.

Here the CDR3 reads CASSSTGKQGYTF. CDR3 bases: TGTGCCAGCAGCTCTACAGGGAAGCAAGGCTACACCTTC. The chain has TRBV7-9 and TRBJ1-2, with a possible D match to TRBD1 (6 bases). Trimming cost V 4 bases and J 8 bases, with 14 bases left between them. The CDR3 runs to 13 residues. Per the germline V gene, CDR1 is SEHNR and CDR2 is FQNEAQ (reference sequence).